Detailed here is one T cell receptor beta chain. These data belong to a study of early T cells in non-severe SARS-CoV-2 infection. Each cDNA molecule carried a unique molecular identifier. TCRdb re-derived calls from the 5' RACE reads in MiXCR, one entry per CDR3 protein. This table has about 56,000 distinct CDR3 sequences, less than 15% appearing once. The ends were cut back, 6 bases at V and 5 bases at J, with 2 bases in the middle. From germline, CDR1 is MNHNY and CDR2 SVGAGI (reference sequence). There are 11 residues in the CDR3. The starting material was whole blood, obtained at baseline. This clonotype was sampled from an adult who was a healthcare worker with PCR-confirmed SARS-CoV-2 infection or an uninfected control (not recorded which). The chain recombines TRBV6-6 with TRBJ1-6; unclear D gene. The CDR3 sequence: CASRDNSPLHF. In nucleotides, the CDR3 is TGTGCCAGCAGGGATAATTCACCCCTCCACTTT.